This T cell receptor beta chain is drawn from a study of blood T cell repertoires in COVID-19. V was cut by 3 bases and J by 2 bases, with 13 bases left in between. The CDR3 loop spans 15 amino acids. CDR1 LGHNA and CDR2 YSLEER come from the germline V gene. Using immunoSEQ multiplex PCR, the repertoire was profiled, and TCRdb retains in-frame clones only, with some absent. The data show under 200,000 clones, more than 85% seen once. The gene calls are TRBV4-3 and TRBJ1-2; TRBD1 might be the D (6 bases). The clonotype originates from a man between 45 and 60 years old with acute or convalescent COVID-19. The source material was peripheral blood. CDR3 loop: CASSQATGWNYGYTF. In DNA, the CDR3 is TGCGCCAGCAGCCAGGCAACAGGGTGGAACTATGGCTACACCTTC.